This TCR beta chain was obtained from a study of CD8 T cells in Susac syndrome. With random hexamers, reverse transcription was performed on about 0.5 to 1 ug of RNA. Amplification of TCR beta CDR3 across 54 Vbeta and 13 Jbeta was performed with immunoSEQ multiplex PCR. MiXCR was run by TCRdb on the immunoSEQ multiplex PCR reads, yielding one entry per CDR3 protein. The repertoire includes roughly 150,000 distinct CDR3 sequences, about 94% of them detected once, and 0.21% sits in the top ten. In blood CD8+ and CD4+ T cells, TCR beta underwent sequencing. Purification of the CD8+ and CD4+ T cells relied on negative isolation, and TEMRA cells underwent FACS enrichment. V was cut by 0 bases and J by 3 bases, with 6 bases left in between. Germline values: CDR1 MNHEY, CDR2 SVGEGT. The CDR3 has 14 residues.

The sequencing sample was made of CD8+ T cells from PBMCs. The TCR was taken from a human donor with multiple sclerosis. The chain has TRBV6-2 or TRBV6-3 and TRBJ1-5, with unresolved D. As DNA, the CDR3 is TGTGCCAGCAGTTACTCGGGAAACAATCAGCCCCAGCATTTT. It translates to CASSYSGNNQPQHF.